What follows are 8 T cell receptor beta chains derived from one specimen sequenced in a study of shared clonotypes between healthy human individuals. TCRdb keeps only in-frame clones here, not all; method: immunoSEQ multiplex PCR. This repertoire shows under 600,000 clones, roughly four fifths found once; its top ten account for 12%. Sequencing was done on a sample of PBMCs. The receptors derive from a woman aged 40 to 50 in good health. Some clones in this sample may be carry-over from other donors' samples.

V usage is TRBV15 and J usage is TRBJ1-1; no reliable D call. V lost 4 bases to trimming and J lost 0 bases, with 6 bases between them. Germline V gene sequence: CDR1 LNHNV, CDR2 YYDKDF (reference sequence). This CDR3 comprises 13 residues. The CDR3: CATSITVNTEAFF. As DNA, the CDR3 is TGTGCCACCAGCATAACAGTGAACACTGAAGCTTTCTTT.

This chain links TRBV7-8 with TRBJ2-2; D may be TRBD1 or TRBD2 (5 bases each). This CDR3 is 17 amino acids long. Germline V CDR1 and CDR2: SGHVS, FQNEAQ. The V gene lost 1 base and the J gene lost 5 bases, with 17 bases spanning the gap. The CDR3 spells CASSLERGVERTGELFF. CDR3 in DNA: TGTGCCAGCAGCTTAGAGCGAGGGGTCGAGAGAACCGGGGAGCTGTTTTTT.

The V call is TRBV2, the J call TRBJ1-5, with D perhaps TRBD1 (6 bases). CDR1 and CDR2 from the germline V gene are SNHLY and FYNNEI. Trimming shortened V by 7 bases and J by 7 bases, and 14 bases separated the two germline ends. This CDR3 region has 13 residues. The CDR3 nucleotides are TGTGCCAGCACCCTAGAGGGGGGCCAGCCCCAGCATTTT. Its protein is CASTLEGGQPQHF. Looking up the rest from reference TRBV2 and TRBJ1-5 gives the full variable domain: EPEVTQTPSHQVTQMGQEVILRCVPISNHLYFYWYRQILGQKVEFLVSFYNNEISEKSEIFDDQFSVERPDGSNFTLKIRSTKLEDSAMYFCASTLEGGQPQHFGDGTRLSIL.

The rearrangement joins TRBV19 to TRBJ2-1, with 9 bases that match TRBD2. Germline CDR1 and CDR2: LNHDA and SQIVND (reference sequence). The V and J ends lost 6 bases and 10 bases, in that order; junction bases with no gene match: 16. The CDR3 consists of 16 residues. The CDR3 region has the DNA TGTGCCAGTAGCCCGGTGTCTAGCGGGATTAAAGGGGAGCAGTTCTTC. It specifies CASSPVSSGIKGEQFF.

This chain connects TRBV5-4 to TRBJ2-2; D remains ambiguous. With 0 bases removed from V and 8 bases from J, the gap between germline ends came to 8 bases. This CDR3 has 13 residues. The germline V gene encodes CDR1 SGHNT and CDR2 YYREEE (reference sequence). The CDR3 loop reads CASSLEGSGELFF. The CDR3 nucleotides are TGTGCCAGCAGCTTGGAGGGTTCAGGGGAGCTGTTTTTT.

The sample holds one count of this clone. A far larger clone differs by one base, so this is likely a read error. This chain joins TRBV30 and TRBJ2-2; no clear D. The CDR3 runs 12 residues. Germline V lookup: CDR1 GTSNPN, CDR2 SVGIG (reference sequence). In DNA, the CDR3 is TGTGACTGGTCGTGGGACACCGGGGAGCTGTTTTTT. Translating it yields CDWSWDTGELFF.

The CDR3 DNA reads TGTGCCACCCGAGGGACCAGGAGCAATCAGCCCCAGCATTTT. Protein sequence: CATRGTRSNQPQHF. The genes are TRBV28 and TRBJ1-5; possibly TRBD1 for D (5 bases). This CDR3 has 14 residues. V gave up 10 bases and J gave up 1 base, with 14 bases separating them. Germline V gene lookup returns CDR1 MDHEN and CDR2 SYDVKM.

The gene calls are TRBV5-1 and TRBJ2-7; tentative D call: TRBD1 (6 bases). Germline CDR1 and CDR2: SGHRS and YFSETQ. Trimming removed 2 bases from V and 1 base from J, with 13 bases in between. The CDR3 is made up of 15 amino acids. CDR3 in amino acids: CASSFGQRPSYEQYF. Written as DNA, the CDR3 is TGCGCCAGCAGCTTCGGACAGAGGCCTTCCTACGAGCAGTACTTC.